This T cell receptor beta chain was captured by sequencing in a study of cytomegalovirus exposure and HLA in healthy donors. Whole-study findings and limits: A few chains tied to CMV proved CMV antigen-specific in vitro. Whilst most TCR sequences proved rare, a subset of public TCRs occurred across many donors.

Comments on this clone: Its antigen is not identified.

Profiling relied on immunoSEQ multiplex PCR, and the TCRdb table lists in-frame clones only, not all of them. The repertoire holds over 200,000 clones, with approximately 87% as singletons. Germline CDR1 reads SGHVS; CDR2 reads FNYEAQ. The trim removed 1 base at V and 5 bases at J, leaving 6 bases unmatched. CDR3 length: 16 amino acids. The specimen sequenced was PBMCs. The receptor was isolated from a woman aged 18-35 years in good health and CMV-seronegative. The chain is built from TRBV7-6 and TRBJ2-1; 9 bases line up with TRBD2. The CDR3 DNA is TGTGCCAGCAGCTTAGGGCTAGCGGGACATAACAATGAGCAGTTCTTC. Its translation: CASSLGLAGHNNEQFF.